This passage covers 22 T cell receptor beta chains from one sample sequenced in a study of blood T cell repertoires in COVID-19. Method: immunoSEQ multiplex PCR; TCRdb's copy keeps in-frame clones and lacks some. Of hundreds of thousands of clones listed, around 84% are singletons. The sample was PBMCs or T cells enriched from blood (not recorded which). These receptors were collected from a man aged 30 to 39 with acute COVID-19.

This clone was picked up one time. The gene calls are TRBV7-2 and TRBJ2-7; TRBD2 agrees at 15 bases. Germline V gene sequence: CDR1 SGHTA, CDR2 FQGNSA. V lost 5 bases to trimming and J lost 4 bases; unmatched junction nucleotides: 6. This CDR3 region has 16 residues. CDR3 nucleotides: TGTGCCAGCAGCCCGGGACTAGCGGGAGGTGGGTACGAGCAGTACGTC. This encodes CASSPGLAGGGYEQYV.

The gene calls are TRBV20-1 and TRBJ2-1; the match to TRBD2 covers 12 bases. The V segment lost 3 bases and the J segment 4 bases; nucleotides outside the gene matches: 4. CDR1 and CDR2 from the germline V gene are DFQATT and SNEGSKA (reference sequence). CDR3 length equals 15 residues. The CDR3 DNA follows: TGCAGTGCTAGTGAACTAGCGGGAGGTTACAATGAGCAGTTCTTC. Residues: CSASELAGGYNEQFF.

This rearrangement joins TRBV10-3 to TRBJ2-3, with a tentative D call TRBD1 (6 bases). Germline V gives CDR1 ENHRY, CDR2 SYGVKD. The CDR3 length is 13 residues. The V and J ends lost 6 bases and 3 bases respectively, with 10 bases between them. The DNA for the CDR3 is TGTGCCATCAGGCGACAGGAAACAGATACGCAGTATTTT. Protein sequence: CAIRRQETDTQYF.

The gene calls are TRBV18 and TRBJ1-4, with D possibly being TRBD1 (5 bases). Germline lookup yields CDR1 KGHSH and CDR2 LQKENI. The CDR3 loop spans 15 amino acids. Trimming stripped 3 bases from V and 2 bases from J, with 10 bases between. CDR3: CASSPGGSTNEKLFF. DNA of the CDR3: TGTGCCAGCTCACCCGGGGGATCTACTAATGAAAAACTGTTTTTT.

The V gene is TRBV6-1, the J gene TRBJ2-1; TRBD1 matches at 7 bases. Losses at the gene ends were 1 base for V and 6 bases for J; bases not matched to a gene: 6. The CDR3 contains 15 residues. CDR1 and CDR2 from the germline V gene are MNHNS and SASEGT. For the CDR3, the DNA is TGTGCCAGCAGTGAAGGCGAGACAGGGAGCAATGAGCAGTTCTTC. Residues: CASSEGETGSNEQFF.

The V and J genes are TRBV28 and TRBJ2-2; possible D gene TRBD1, 5 bases. The length of the CDR3 is 14 residues. The V end was cut by 6 bases, the J end by 6 bases, with 14 bases between. Germline V lookup: CDR1 MDHEN, CDR2 SYDVKM. The CDR3 region is CASRWGSSPGELFF. DNA for the CDR3: TGTGCCAGCAGGTGGGGCAGTAGCCCCGGGGAGCTGTTTTTT. Using reference TRBV28 and TRBJ2-2 for the parts outside the CDR3, the full variable domain is DVKVTQSSRYLVKRTGEKVFLECVQDMDHENMFWYRQDPGLGLRLIYFSYDVKMKEKGDIPEGYSVSREKKERFSLILESASTNQTSMYLCASRWGSSPGELFFGEGSRLTVL.

This chain connects TRBV3-1 (or the pseudogene TRBV3-2) to TRBJ2-7; D not certain. The ends were cut back, 0 bases at V and 10 bases at J, with 7 bases in the middle. This CDR3 has 11 amino acids. The germline CDR1 and CDR2 sequences are LGHDT and YNNKEL (reference sequence). The CDR3 here is CASSQDRPQYV. In DNA form, the CDR3 reads TGTGCCAGCAGCCAAGACCGTCCCCAGTACGTC.

This clone was observed a single time. This chain links TRBV4-1 with TRBJ1-1; no reliable D call. Germline V CDR1 and CDR2: MGHRA, YSYEKL. Trimming cost V 4 bases and J 3 bases, with 18 bases left between them. The CDR3 is 16 residues long. The CDR3 reads CASSPSPTPRDTEAFF. CDR3 coding DNA: TGCGCCAGCAGCCCTAGTCCGACCCCGCGGGACACTGAAGCTTTCTTT.

The J gene is TRBJ2-1, the V gene TRBV7-9; D not certain. Germline values: CDR1 SEHNR, CDR2 FQNEAQ (reference sequence). This CDR3 region has 14 residues. V was shortened by 7 bases and J by 6 bases, with 16 bases between the two germline ends. CDR3 in amino acids: CASTRTEASNEQFF. The CDR3 DNA reads as TGTGCCAGCACCCGTACCGAGGCTAGCAATGAGCAGTTCTTC. Supplemented by reference TRBV7-9 and TRBJ2-1, the full variable domain reads DTGVSQNPRHKITKRGQNVTFRCDPISEHNRLYWYRQTLGQGPEFLTYFQNEAQLEKSRLLSDRFSAERPKGSFSTLEIQRTEQGDSAMYLCASTRTEASNEQFFGPGTRLTVL.

In this sample, this clone turned up a few times. The rearrangement joins TRBV12-5 to TRBJ1-2, with D uncertain. The length of the CDR3 is 13 residues. The germline gives CDR1 LGHNT, CDR2 FRNRAP. V was clipped by 6 bases and J by 2 bases, with 10 bases between them. This CDR3 reads CASGTTGNYGYTF. The CDR3 DNA is TGTGCTAGTGGGACGACTGGAAACTATGGCTACACCTTC.

This sequence joins TRBV27 and TRBJ2-1, with TRBD2 matching over 14 bases. The junction had 10 bases not matched to a gene; V was cut back by 7 bases and J by 5 bases. The CDR3 is 17 amino acids. The germline CDR1 and CDR2 sequences are MNHEY and SMNVEV (reference sequence). CDR3 residues: CASIARTSGRNHNEQFF. For the CDR3, the DNA is TGTGCCAGCATTGCTAGGACTAGCGGGAGGAACCACAATGAGCAGTTCTTC.

The chain combines TRBV29-1 with TRBJ1-1; perhaps TRBD1 as D (5 bases). The germline V gene encodes CDR1 SQVTM and CDR2 ANQGSEA. The ends were cut back, 8 bases at V and 1 base at J, with 8 bases in the middle. The CDR3 runs 11 residues. CDR3 bases: TGCAGCTCCGACAGGAACACTGAAGCTTTCTTT. It specifies CSSDRNTEAFF.

V gene TRBV7-7 combines with J gene TRBJ2-5; D is undetermined. Looked up from germline, CDR1 is SSHAT and CDR2 is FNYEAQ (reference sequence). The CDR3 is 14 residues long. V shed 1 base and J shed 5 bases, with 11 bases lying between them. In DNA, the CDR3 is TGTGCCAGCAGCTTAGGAAACCCCGGGGAGACCCAGTACTTC. This gives the protein CASSLGNPGETQYF.

This rearrangement joins TRBV25-1 to TRBJ2-5, with D perhaps matching TRBD2 (7 bases). V was clipped by 1 base and J by 5 bases, with 14 bases between them. Germline CDR1 is MGHDK and CDR2 is SYGVNS. CDR3 size: 15 residues. This CDR3 is CASSEFGGAGETQYF. The CDR3 nucleotides are TGTGCCAGCAGTGAATTTGGGGGGGCGGGGGAGACCCAGTACTTC.

This chain links TRBV6-5 with TRBJ1-4; D perhaps matches TRBD1 (6 bases). CDR3 length: 14 amino acids. The germline V and J ends were trimmed by 3 bases and 5 bases, with 10 bases remaining between them. Germline CDR1 is MNHEY and CDR2 is SVGAGI. In nucleotides, the CDR3 is TGTGCCAGCAGTTATACAGACAGGAATGAAAAACTGTTTTTT. This gives the protein CASSYTDRNEKLFF.

This chain uses TRBV28 with TRBJ1-2, with D perhaps matching TRBD1 (5 bases). The V end lost 6 bases, the J end lost 4 bases, and 18 bases lay between the germline ends. The length of the CDR3 is 15 residues. Germline CDR1 and CDR2: MDHEN and SYDVKM. In nucleotides, the CDR3 is TGTGCCAGCAGAACCCTTGTCTGGAGGGGCTATGGCTACACCTTC. Its translation is CASRTLVWRGYGYTF.

This clone was seen more than once but under ten times. V usage is TRBV7-9 and J usage is TRBJ2-6; 11 bases match TRBD1. J was trimmed by 2 bases and V by 11 bases; bases with no gene match: 8. The CDR3 spans 16 residues. Germline V gene lookup returns CDR1 SEHNR and CDR2 FQNEAQ (reference sequence). The DNA of the CDR3 is TGTGCCGGAGGATCGGGACAGGGGGCTGGGGCCAACGTCCTGACTTTC. Protein product: CAGGSGQGAGANVLTF.

This chain joins TRBV30 and TRBJ2-2; perhaps TRBD2 as D (5 bases). CDR1 is GTSNPN, CDR2 SVGIG, per germline (reference sequence). The CDR3 spans 12 residues. V lost 5 bases, J lost 6 bases, and 10 bases lay in between. CDR3 amino acids: CAWSRGPGELFF. Here the CDR3 DNA reads TGTGCCTGGTCCCGGGGTCCCGGGGAGCTGTTTTTT.

The chain uses TRBV11-2 and TRBJ2-1; 8 bases map to TRBD2. Germline CDR1 is SGHAT and CDR2 is FQNNGV. V trimming: 2 bases; J trimming: 15 bases; junction bases outside the gene matches: 18. This CDR3 is built from 16 residues. CDR3 amino acids: CASSLIAGSLPKRPFF. In DNA form, the CDR3 reads TGTGCCAGCAGCTTAATAGCGGGAAGTCTACCCAAGAGGCCGTTCTTC.

This chain links TRBV19 with TRBJ1-5; 9 bases map to TRBD1. This CDR3 spans 18 amino acids. Trimming removed 5 bases from V and 0 bases from J; junction bases left unmatched: 11. CDR1 and CDR2 (germline): LNHDA, SQIVND (reference sequence). The CDR3 protein is CASSPPRQGVNSNQPQHF. In nucleotides, the CDR3 is TGTGCCAGTAGTCCTCCGAGACAGGGGGTAAATAGCAATCAGCCCCAGCATTTT.

The chain recombines TRBV7-9 with TRBJ1-5; 7 bases agree with TRBD1. Germline CDR1 and CDR2: SEHNR and FQNEAQ (reference sequence). Trimming removed 1 base from V and 2 bases from J; junction bases left unmatched: 2. The CDR3 has 15 amino acids. CDR3 in DNA: TGTGCCAGCAGCTTAGAGGGGGCAGGCAATCAGCCCCAGCATTTT. It translates to CASSLEGAGNQPQHF.

The J gene is TRBJ2-5, the V gene TRBV3-1 (or the pseudogene TRBV3-2); tentatively, D is TRBD1 (5 bases). CDR1 and CDR2 (germline): LGHDT, YNNKEL (reference sequence). Trimming cost V 4 bases and J 0 bases, with 12 bases left between them. This CDR3 has 15 residues. This CDR3 is CASSPLRQYQETQYF. CDR3 nucleotide sequence: TGTGCCAGCAGCCCTCTTAGACAGTACCAAGAGACCCAGTACTTC.